This passage covers 18 T cell receptor beta chains from one sample sequenced in a study of OX40 agonist ivuxolimab in advanced cancers. The assay was immunoSEQ multiplex PCR, and TCRdb's table has in-frame clones only and misses some. The sample records approximately 25,000 clones, more than 75% being singletons. The source was CD4+ or CD8+ T cells sorted from blood, collected in a trial of the OX40 agonist ivuxolimab. The receptors derive from an adult with an advanced solid tumor such as melanoma, head and neck, liver or kidney cancer.

This chain joins TRBV28 and TRBJ1-2, with a weak D call TRBD1 (6 bases). The germline gives CDR1 MDHEN, CDR2 SYDVKM. Between the trimmed V and J ends, which lost 9 bases and 5 bases, there was a span of 19 bases. The CDR3 totals 14 residues. The CDR3 nucleotides are TGTGCCAGTAGGAGAGCCCTGGGGGCTTATGGCTACACCTTC. Translating it yields CASRRALGAYGYTF.

V usage is TRBV10-3 and J usage is TRBJ2-3; D is undetermined. This CDR3 region has 15 residues. The germline V gene has CDR1 ENHRY and CDR2 SYGVKD. The germline V and J ends were trimmed by 3 bases and 0 bases, with 10 bases remaining between them. Here the CDR3 reads CAISDPMDSTDTQYF. Here the CDR3 DNA reads TGTGCCATCAGTGACCCGATGGACAGCACAGATACGCAGTATTTT.

Only one count was recorded for this clone. The CDR3 protein is CASSLFFMTEAFF. In DNA, the CDR3 is TGTGCCAGCAGCTTGTTTTTTATGACTGAAGCTTTCTTT. This chain connects TRBV5-6 to TRBJ1-1; D unclear. The V gene lost 1 base and the J gene lost 5 bases, with 9 bases spanning the gap. This CDR3 contains 13 residues. Per the germline V gene, CDR1 is SGHDT and CDR2 is YYEEEE.

The chain employs TRBV4-3 and TRBJ2-5, with D possibly matching TRBD2 (6 bases). The length of the CDR3 is 15 residues. V was clipped by 4 bases and J by 2 bases, with 14 bases between them. Germline lookup yields CDR1 LGHNA and CDR2 YSLEER. The CDR3 loop is CASSREGRGQETQYF. The CDR3 DNA reads TGCGCCAGCAGCCGAGAGGGGCGGGGACAAGAGACCCAGTACTTC.

This chain connects TRBV18 to TRBJ1-4; D might be TRBD1 (5 bases). V gave up 5 bases and J gave up 7 bases, with 14 bases separating them. The CDR3 totals 14 residues. Germline CDR1 and CDR2: KGHSH and LQKENI. The CDR3 bases are TGTGCCAGCTCAGCGCAGGGAATTGGTGAAAAACTGTTTTTT. Translation: CASSAQGIGEKLFF.

The gene calls are TRBV4-3 and TRBJ2-3; D gene unclear. Deletions cut 4 bases from V and 5 bases from J, with 13 bases between. Germline V lookup: CDR1 LGHNA, CDR2 YSLEER. The CDR3 sequence is 14 residues long. CDR3 in DNA: TGCGCCAGCAGCCCCACGCCCTGGGAAGATACGCAGTATTTT. It encodes CASSPTPWEDTQYF.

The J gene is TRBJ2-1, the V gene TRBV29-1; 9 nucleotides line up with TRBD1. CDR1 is SQVTM and CDR2 is ANQGSEA in the germline V gene. The ends lost 7 bases at V and 5 bases at J; junction bases unmatched: 3. This CDR3 is built from 12 residues. In nucleotides, the CDR3 is TGCAGCGCCGGGACAGGGCACAATGAGCAGTTCTTC. Translation gives CSAGTGHNEQFF.

This chain links TRBV11-2 with TRBJ2-2, with D perhaps assigned TRBD1 or TRBD2 (5 bases each). Germline CDR1 is SGHAT and CDR2 is FQNNGV. The CDR3 is 16 residues long. Deletions cut 7 bases from V and 1 base from J, with 16 bases between. CDR3 sequence reads: CASTTIRGENTGELFF. The CDR3 bases are TGTGCCAGCACCACTATTAGGGGAGAGAACACCGGGGAGCTGTTTTTT.

The V gene is TRBV25-1, the J gene TRBJ2-3; D not resolved. CDR3 length equals 12 residues. Trimming stripped 4 bases from V and 9 bases from J, with 11 bases between. Germline values: CDR1 MGHDK, CDR2 SYGVNS. The CDR3 reads CASSGEVTTQYF. The CDR3 DNA reads TGTGCCAGCAGTGGTGAGGTTACGACGCAGTATTTT.

This chain joins TRBV29-1 and TRBJ2-3; 7 bases are shared with TRBD1. Germline V gene lookup returns CDR1 SQVTM and CDR2 ANQGSEA. Trimming took 4 bases from V and 0 from J; bases not matched to a gene: 7. The CDR3 is 15 residues long. This chain's CDR3 is CSVGGRDRSTDTQYF. CDR3 in DNA: TGCAGCGTTGGGGGACGGGACAGAAGCACAGATACGCAGTATTTT.

This chain links TRBV19 with TRBJ2-1; 9 nucleotides align to TRBD1. Looked up from germline, CDR1 is LNHDA and CDR2 is SQIVND (reference sequence). Trimming at V came to 5 bases and at J to 8 bases, leaving 10 bases not matched to a gene. The length of the CDR3 is 15 residues. As DNA, the CDR3 is TGTGCCAGTAGTCCTACAGGGGGCTTTCCCTATGAGCAGTTCTTC. Translated: CASSPTGGFPYEQFF. Complete variable domain (other parts from reference TRBV19 and TRBJ2-1): DGGITQSPKYLFRKEGQNVTLSCEQNLNHDAMYWYRQDPGQGLRLIYYSQIVNDFQKGDIAEGYSVSREKKESFPLTVTSAQKNPTAFYLCASSPTGGFPYEQFFGPGTRLTVL.

This chain links TRBV6-1 with TRBJ2-1; D not resolved. In germline, CDR1 is MNHNS, CDR2 SASEGT. V lost 5 bases, J lost 4 bases, and 9 bases lay in between. This CDR3 region has 13 residues. In DNA form, the CDR3 reads TGTGCCAGCAGTCCGGGTCCGTACAATGAGCAGTTCTTC. Amino acid sequence: CASSPGPYNEQFF.

This clone was seen a single time. The chain is built from TRBV28 and TRBJ2-2, with D hard to call. V was clipped by 5 bases and J by 2 bases, with 3 bases between them. The germline V gene encodes CDR1 MDHEN and CDR2 SYDVKM. The CDR3 is 12 residues long. Written as DNA, the CDR3 is TGTGCCAGCAGTCGAAACACCGGGGAGCTGTTTTTT. Its translation is CASSRNTGELFF.

This chain links TRBV4-1 with TRBJ1-1, with a possible D match to TRBD1 (5 bases). Trimming took 5 bases from V and 0 from J, leaving 13 bases between them. Germline V gene sequence: CDR1 MGHRA, CDR2 YSYEKL. CDR3 length: 15 residues. The DNA of the CDR3 is TGCGCCAGCAGCTTAATGGGGGACGTGAACACTGAAGCTTTCTTT. Translation gives CASSLMGDVNTEAFF.

The CDR3: CASSPAQGWTGELFF. The CDR3 region has the DNA TGTGCCAGCAGCCCAGCACAGGGATGGACCGGGGAGCTGTTTTTT. The chain couples TRBV5-6 to TRBJ2-2, with TRBD1 as a possible D gene (6 bases). Looked up from germline, CDR1 is SGHDT and CDR2 is YYEEEE. The CDR3 loop spans 15 amino acids. Trimming took off 4 bases at V and 5 bases at J, with 15 bases between the two ends.

This chain connects TRBV7-9 to TRBJ1-3; no definite D call. CDR1 SEHNR and CDR2 FQNEAQ come from the germline V gene (reference sequence). V was cut by 5 bases and J by 2 bases, with 4 bases left in between. The CDR3 is made up of 12 amino acids. CDR3 sequence: CASSLPGNTIYF. CDR3 in DNA: TGTGCCAGCAGCCTTCCTGGAAACACCATATATTTT.

The chain recombines TRBV19 with TRBJ1-1; D is perhaps TRBD1 (6 bases). This CDR3 is 14 amino acids long. V was cut by 7 bases and J by 2 bases, with 14 bases left in between. Germline CDR1 and CDR2: LNHDA and SQIVND (reference sequence). Here the CDR3 reads CASTTRGLNTEAFF. The CDR3, as DNA: TGTGCCAGTACCACCAGGGGCCTTAACACTGAAGCTTTCTTT. Using reference TRBV19 and TRBJ1-1 for the parts outside the CDR3, the full variable domain is DGGITQSPKYLFRKEGQNVTLSCEQNLNHDAMYWYRQDPGQGLRLIYYSQIVNDFQKGDIAEGYSVSREKKESFPLTVTSAQKNPTAFYLCASTTRGLNTEAFFGQGTRLTVV.

The chain is built from TRBV11-2 and TRBJ2-7; 9 bases agree with TRBD1. The CDR3 spans 13 residues. Germline lookup yields CDR1 SGHAT and CDR2 FQNNGV. The V segment lost 5 bases and the J segment 6 bases; nucleotides outside the gene matches: 5. CDR3 in DNA: TGTGCCAGCAGCCAAGGGACAGGGCGCGAGCAGTACTTC. Protein: CASSQGTGREQYF.